The rows below give T cell receptor beta chains drawn from one sample of a study of shared clonotypes between healthy human individuals. Repertoires were generated with immunoSEQ multiplex PCR, while TCRdb's copy carries only in-frame clones and drops some. This sample has under 550,000 clones, with 95% to 97% found just once. The sequenced sample was naive CD4+ T cells sorted from blood. These receptors all stem from a woman aged 25 to 39 in good health. The CDR3 runs from the conserved cysteine through the conserved F or W. The order of the fields is clone size, V gene, D gene, J gene, CDR3 DNA, CDR3 protein. The D gene is left open where the match is weak. Size tells how often a clone was seen (once, few, many) or the class of an expanded clone, and some rows leave it out.

clone size: NA; V gene: TRBV6-9; D gene: NA; J gene: TRBJ1-2; CDR3 DNA: TGTGCCAGCAGTTCAGGGAACTATGGCTACACCTTC; CDR3 protein: CASSSGNYGYTF
clone size: NA; V gene: TRBV5-5; D gene: TRBD1; J gene: TRBJ1-1; CDR3 DNA: TGTGCCAGCAGCGCAGGGACAGGTTTGAACACTGAAGCTTTCTTT; CDR3 protein: CASSAGTGLNTEAFF
clone size: NA; V gene: TRBV16; D gene: NA; J gene: TRBJ1-1; CDR3 DNA: TGTGCCAGCAGCCAAAGGGCCCGGACACGGAACACTGAAGCTTTCTTT; CDR3 protein: CASSQRARTRNTEAFF
clone size: NA; V gene: TRBV10-3; D gene: NA; J gene: TRBJ2-7; CDR3 DNA: TGTGCCATCAGTGGTATGGGGGGGACAAACGAGCAGTACTTC; CDR3 protein: CAISGMGGTNEQYF
clone size: NA; V gene: TRBV29-1; D gene: TRBD1; J gene: TRBJ1-2; CDR3 DNA: TGCAGCACTGGCTCGGCCCCACTGGGGACAGCCGGATACTATGGCTACACCTTC; CDR3 protein: CSTGSAPLGTAGYYGYTF
clone size: NA; V gene: TRBV10-2; D gene: TRBD1; J gene: TRBJ2-2; CDR3 DNA: TGCGCCAGCAGTCAACAGGGGGCCGGGGAGCTGTTTTTT; CDR3 protein: CASSQQGAGELFF
clone size: NA; V gene: TRBV27; D gene: TRBD2; J gene: TRBJ2-2; CDR3 DNA: TGTGCCAGCAGACTAGCGGGAGTCCCGAACACCGGGGAGCTGTTTTTT; CDR3 protein: CASRLAGVPNTGELFF
clone size: NA; V gene: TRBV9; D gene: NA; J gene: TRBJ2-1; CDR3 DNA: TGTGCCAGCAGCGTAGTGGGGGGCGGGGCGCACCCCAATGAGCAGTTCTTC; CDR3 protein: CASSVVGGGAHPNEQFF
clone size: NA; V gene: TRBV2; D gene: TRBD1; J gene: TRBJ1-5; CDR3 DNA: TGTGCCAGCAGCGCCGGGACAGCAGGCAATCAGCCCCAGCATTTT; CDR3 protein: CASSAGTAGNQPQHF
clone size: NA; V gene: TRBV19; D gene: TRBD2; J gene: TRBJ2-2; CDR3 DNA: TGTGCCAGTAGTATAGATGGACTAGCGGGAGGGCCCTACACCGGGGAGCTGTTTTTT; CDR3 protein: CASSIDGLAGGPYTGELFF
clone size: NA; V gene: TRBV28; D gene: NA; J gene: TRBJ2-1; CDR3 DNA: TGTGCCAGCATTAGGGGAGAGGGTGAGCAGTTCTTC; CDR3 protein: CASIRGEGEQFF
clone size: NA; V gene: TRBV4-3; D gene: TRBD2; J gene: TRBJ2-4; CDR3 DNA: TGCGCCAGCAGCCAAACCCTGGGGGGGGGTGACTATCTAGCCAAAAACATTCAGTACTTC; CDR3 protein: CASSQTLGGGDYLAKNIQYF
clone size: NA; V gene: TRBV19; D gene: NA; J gene: TRBJ1-5; CDR3 DNA: TGTGCCAGTAGTACCTCAGTGGGCGGACAGCCCCAGCATTTT; CDR3 protein: CASSTSVGGQPQHF
clone size: NA; V gene: TRBV28; D gene: TRBD1; J gene: TRBJ1-5; CDR3 DNA: TGTGCCAGCAGGGGGACAGGGAGTCAGCCCCAGCATTTT; CDR3 protein: CASRGTGSQPQHF
clone size: NA; V gene: TRBV6-5; D gene: TRBD1; J gene: TRBJ1-1; CDR3 DNA: TGTGCCAGCAGTTCCCCGGACAGGGGACACACTGAAGCTTTCTTT; CDR3 protein: CASSSPDRGHTEAFF
clone size: NA; V gene: TRBV18; D gene: TRBD2; J gene: TRBJ2-1; CDR3 DNA: TGTGCCAGCTCACCACCGGGGCGGGAGAGGTACAATGAGCAGTTCTTC; CDR3 protein: CASSPPGRERYNEQFF
clone size: NA; V gene: TRBV18; D gene: TRBD1; J gene: TRBJ2-1; CDR3 DNA: TGTGCCAGCTCTAAGGGGGCGGGTGAGCAGTTCTTC; CDR3 protein: CASSKGAGEQFF
clone size: NA; V gene: TRBV5-4; D gene: NA; J gene: TRBJ2-1; CDR3 DNA: TGTGCCACCCAGCTTGGCTTCGGCGAACTTTCCTACAATGAGCAGTTCTTC; CDR3 protein: CATQLGFGELSYNEQFF
clone size: NA; V gene: TRBV11-2; D gene: TRBD2; J gene: TRBJ2-3; CDR3 DNA: TGTGCCAGCAGCGCACGGACTAGCCGTTACAGAGATACGCAGTATTTT; CDR3 protein: CASSARTSRYRDTQYF
clone size: NA; V gene: TRBV7-2; D gene: NA; J gene: TRBJ1-3; CDR3 DNA: TGTGCCAGCAGCTTAGTCAGCGCCGGGAACACCATATATTTT; CDR3 protein: CASSLVSAGNTIYF
clone size: NA; V gene: TRBV2; D gene: NA; J gene: TRBJ2-7; CDR3 DNA: TGTGCCAGCAGTGAAGGAGGCCGCCCGGGGGAGCAGTACTTC; CDR3 protein: CASSEGGRPGEQYF
clone size: NA; V gene: TRBV9; D gene: TRBD2; J gene: TRBJ2-3; CDR3 DNA: TGTGCCAGCAGCGTAGAGGGACTAGCGGTAGGAGATACGCAGTATTTT; CDR3 protein: CASSVEGLAVGDTQYF
clone size: NA; V gene: TRBV19; D gene: TRBD1; J gene: TRBJ1-2; CDR3 DNA: TGTGCCAGCCGGGACAGGGGGCGTGGGGCTGACTACACCTTC; CDR3 protein: CASRDRGRGADYTF
clone size: NA; V gene: TRBV2; D gene: TRBD2; J gene: TRBJ2-2; CDR3 DNA: TGTGCCAGCACCCCTCAGCGGGAGATTAGCGGGGAGCTGTTTTTT; CDR3 protein: CASTPQREISGELFF
clone size: once; V gene: TRBV20-1; D gene: NA; J gene: TRBJ2-7; CDR3 DNA: TGCAGTGCTCCGAGCTTTTACGAGCAGTACTTC; CDR3 protein: CSAPSFYEQYF
clone size: NA; V gene: TRBV14; D gene: NA; J gene: TRBJ2-5; CDR3 DNA: TGTGCCAGCAGCCCTTCGCGAGAGACCCAGTACTTC; CDR3 protein: CASSPSRETQYF
clone size: NA; V gene: TRBV19; D gene: NA; J gene: TRBJ2-3; CDR3 DNA: TGTGCCAGTCGAAGGGTCAACACAGATACGCAGTATTTT; CDR3 protein: CASRRVNTDTQYF
clone size: NA; V gene: TRBV7-9; D gene: NA; J gene: TRBJ1-5; CDR3 DNA: TGTGCCAGCAGCTACGTGGGCGCTCGTGCGCAGCCCCAGCATTTT; CDR3 protein: CASSYVGARAQPQHF
clone size: once; V gene: TRBV19; D gene: NA; J gene: TRBJ2-5; CDR3 DNA: TGTGCCAGTAGTGGGCGGTGGGGAGAGACCCAGTACTTC; CDR3 protein: CASSGRWGETQYF
clone size: NA; V gene: TRBV11-2; D gene: NA; J gene: TRBJ2-7; CDR3 DNA: TGTGCCAGCAGTGGAGAGCACCCATCCGAGCAGTACTTC; CDR3 protein: CASSGEHPSEQYF
clone size: NA; V gene: TRBV19; D gene: NA; J gene: TRBJ1-1; CDR3 DNA: TGTGCCAGTAGTCCCCGGGGGATGAGCATTGGGCTTCTCGGAGCTTTCTTT; CDR3 protein: CASSPRGMSIGLLGAFF
clone size: NA; V gene: TRBV18; D gene: TRBD2; J gene: TRBJ2-2; CDR3 DNA: TGTGCCAGCTCACCAGCGGCTAGCGGGAGCTTAGCCGGGGAGCTGTTTTTT; CDR3 protein: CASSPAASGSLAGELFF
clone size: NA; V gene: TRBV29-1; D gene: NA; J gene: TRBJ1-5; CDR3 DNA: TGCAGCGTTGACAGGGCCAATCAGCCCCAGCATTTT; CDR3 protein: CSVDRANQPQHF
clone size: NA; V gene: TRBV19; D gene: TRBD2; J gene: TRBJ2-1; CDR3 DNA: TGTGCCAGTAGTGTGACCGGGACTAGCGGGAGAGGGGAGCAGTTCTTC; CDR3 protein: CASSVTGTSGRGEQFF
clone size: NA; V gene: TRBV5-4; D gene: NA; J gene: TRBJ1-1; CDR3 DNA: TGTGCCAGCAGCTTGGGTTTTGGTGAAGCTTTCTTT; CDR3 protein: CASSLGFGEAFF
clone size: once; V gene: TRBV6-5; D gene: NA; J gene: TRBJ2-7; CDR3 DNA: TGTGCCAGCAGTTACATACAGCACTACGAGCAGTACTTC; CDR3 protein: CASSYIQHYEQYF
clone size: NA; V gene: TRBV6-5; D gene: TRBD2; J gene: TRBJ2-3; CDR3 DNA: TGTGCCAGCAGTTACAGACTAGCGGGATCCACAGATACGCAGTATTTT; CDR3 protein: CASSYRLAGSTDTQYF
clone size: NA; V gene: TRBV7-8; D gene: TRBD1; J gene: TRBJ2-1; CDR3 DNA: TGTGCCAGCAGCTCCTTGCCCGGGACAGGGATATACAATGAGCAGTTCTTC; CDR3 protein: CASSSLPGTGIYNEQFF
clone size: NA; V gene: TRBV7-9; D gene: NA; J gene: TRBJ2-5; CDR3 DNA: TGTGCCAGCAGCCCCCTAGAGACCCAGTACTTC; CDR3 protein: CASSPLETQYF
clone size: once; V gene: TRBV11-2; D gene: NA; J gene: TRBJ2-7; CDR3 DNA: TGTGCCAGCAGCTCTCTCAACCGGGACGGACCCTACGAGCAGTACTTC; CDR3 protein: CASSSLNRDGPYEQYF